A single sample gave rise to the 9 T cell receptor beta chains below, sequenced in a study of CD8 T cells in Susac syndrome. Random hexamers served to reverse transcribe roughly 0.5 to 1 ug RNA. One entry per CDR3 protein results from TCRdb running MiXCR on the immunoSEQ multiplex PCR reads. The sample lists some 450,000 distinct CDR3 sequences, roughly 85% occurring once. Sequencing input: CD8+ T cells from PBMCs. These receptor sequences come from a human donor with multiple sclerosis.

The chain combines TRBV29-1 with TRBJ2-7; the D gene is possibly TRBD2 (5 bases). V was pared by 7 bases and J by 0 bases, with 13 bases between. This CDR3 spans 13 amino acids. CDR1 is SQVTM, CDR2 ANQGSEA, per germline. CDR3 DNA: TGCAGCGCCGTCGGGGTAAGCTCCTACGAGCAGTACTTC. It encodes CSAVGVSSYEQYF.

This clonotype is a singleton in its sample. The chain has TRBV5-1 and TRBJ2-1; D is uncertain. The CDR3 extends over 12 amino acids. The V end lost 4 bases, the J end lost 6 bases, and 8 bases lay between the germline ends. The V gene's germline CDR1 is SGHRS and CDR2 YFSETQ. The CDR3 DNA sequence: TGCGCCAGCAGCGAGCACGGCAATGAGCAGTTCTTC. Amino acids: CASSEHGNEQFF.

This clonotype was observed a handful of times. V gene TRBV11-2 combines with J gene TRBJ2-1; no clear D gene. The CDR3 runs to 13 residues. The germline V gene has CDR1 SGHAT and CDR2 FQNNGV. Trimming left V 6 bases short and J 6 bases short, with 12 bases between. Here the CDR3 DNA reads TGTGCCAGCAGTCCCATTATGTCCAATGAGCAGTTCTTC. It yields the protein CASSPIMSNEQFF.

The rearrangement joins TRBV4-1 to TRBJ1-1; weak D call: TRBD1 (5 bases). The length of the CDR3 is 14 residues. From germline, CDR1 is MGHRA and CDR2 YSYEKL. V was shortened by 4 bases and J by 1 base, with 10 bases between the two germline ends. CDR3 nucleotides: TGCGCCAGCAGCCCCGGGACGAGGAACACTGAAGCTTTCTTT. It yields the protein CASSPGTRNTEAFF.

This sequence joins TRBV7-9 and TRBJ1-2; D not certain. This CDR3 has 14 amino acids. V lost 5 bases and J 4 bases, leaving 14 bases between the germline ends. Germline CDR1 reads SEHNR; CDR2 reads FQNEAQ (reference sequence). The CDR3 loop is CASSLGSSGYGYTF. CDR3 bases: TGTGCCAGCAGCCTTGGCAGTTCGGGCTATGGCTACACCTTC.

This clonotype has a single count. The genes are TRBV5-5 and TRBJ1-5; D remains ambiguous. The CDR3 has 13 residues. V lost 4 bases, J lost 3 bases, and 8 bases lay in between. Germline V gene sequence: CDR1 SGHKS, CDR2 YYEKEE (reference sequence). CDR3 in DNA: TGTGCCAGCAGCGCCTCGGACAATCAGCCCCAGCATTTT. Amino acid sequence: CASSASDNQPQHF.

This chain connects TRBV6-1 to TRBJ2-7; 9 bases align to TRBD2. The CDR3 totals 13 residues. Germline loops: CDR1 MNHNS, CDR2 SASEGT. V was pared by 4 bases and J by 5 bases, with 3 bases of the junction left unmatched. The CDR3 nucleotides read TGTGCCAGCAGTGGGACTAGCGCGGACGAGCAGTACTTC. The encoded protein is CASSGTSADEQYF.

This rearrangement joins TRBV2 to TRBJ2-2, with D perhaps matching TRBD1 (6 bases). Trimming left V 6 bases short and J 0 bases short, with 17 bases between. The CDR3 is made up of 17 amino acids. Per the germline V gene, CDR1 is SNHLY and CDR2 is FYNNEI. CDR3 coding DNA: TGTGCCAGCAGCGTACCCAGCACAGGGACGAACACCGGGGAGCTGTTTTTT. Its translation is CASSVPSTGTNTGELFF.

The J gene is TRBJ2-7, the V gene TRBV30; maybe TRBD2 (6 bases). CDR1 and CDR2 (germline): GTSNPN, SVGIG (reference sequence). CDR3 length: 11 residues. V was clipped by 5 bases and J by 6 bases, with 11 bases between them. The CDR3 sequence is CAWSPGGEQYF. CDR3 coding DNA: TGTGCCTGGTCCCCCGGGGGCGAGCAGTACTTC.